The T cell receptor (beta chain) under discussion was sequenced for a study of T-cell reconstitution after alpha-beta-depleted transplantation in children. This clonotype was counted many times. TCRbeta library construction was performed incorporating unique molecular identifiers. TCRdb ran MiXCR on the PCR reads and lists one entry per CDR3 protein. The sample includes 640,000 or so distinct CDR3 sequences, 15% to 20% of them seen just once. V lost 2 bases and J lost 5, with 11 bases in between. The CDR3 is made up of 13 amino acids. Germline CDR1 SGHDT, CDR2 YYEEEE. This specimen consisted of PBMCs from the stem cell graft donor, obtained from the stem cell graft. This receptor was taken from a human donor who donated a stem cell graft to a child with acute myeloid leukemia. V is TRBV5-6 and J is TRBJ2-7; D possibly corresponds to TRBD1 (6 bases). The CDR3 sequence is CASSLEGDHEQYF. The CDR3 DNA sequence: TGTGCCAGCAGCTTAGAGGGGGACCACGAGCAGTACTTC. Full variable domain (missing parts from reference TRBV5-6 and TRBJ2-7): DAGVTQSPTHLIKTRGQQVTLRCSPKSGHDTVSWYQQALGQGPQFIFQYYEEEERQRGNFPDRFSGHQFPNYSSELNVNALLLGDSALYLCASSLEGDHEQYFGPGTRLTVT.